This T cell receptor beta chain was retrieved from a study of T-cell reconstitution after alpha-beta-depleted transplantation in children. Germline trimming cut 5 bases from V and 0 bases from J; bases unmatched to any gene: 5. The CDR3 sequence is 15 residues long. Per germline, CDR1 KGHSH and CDR2 LQKENI. Unique molecular identifiers were incorporated into the prepared TCRbeta library. TCRdb analysed the PCR reads with MiXCR anew, one entry per CDR3 protein. The data hold almost 500,000 distinct CDR3 sequences, with under 15% observed a single time. J is TRBJ2-3 and V is TRBV18, with 7 bases aligning to TRBD1. The TCR sequence derives from a human donor who donated a stem cell graft to a child with combined immunodeficiency. The material sequenced was PBMCs from the stem cell graft donor, taken from the stem cell graft. The DNA of the CDR3 is TGTGCCAGCTCAAAGGACAGGATGAGCACAGATACGCAGTATTTT. Encoded protein: CASSKDRMSTDTQYF.